This record concerns one T cell receptor beta chain sequence. Its antigen is undetermined. Clones were read by immunoSEQ multiplex PCR, and TCRdb kept only the in-frame ones, dropping some. There are fewer than 400,000 clones in the sample; roughly two thirds occur only once, and roughly 6.3% lies in the top ten. The CDR3 contains 15 residues. Trimming cost V 7 bases and J 2 bases; bases outside gene matches: 8. In germline, CDR1 is SNHLY, CDR2 FYNNEI. These data come from a study of cytotoxic CD8 clonotypes in ibrutinib-treated CLL. Study in general: Partial responders roughly 25, complete 2; approximately 12 progressed and about 15 stayed in remission by median roughly 73 months. When averaged across all of the samples, the counts came to approximately 250,000 productive templates and about 89,000 productive rearrangements. Overall study results and limits: Before falling back toward baseline at progression, clonality had risen at the time of ibrutinib response. In comparison with age-matched healthy donors, baseline clonality was higher and tracked circulating CD8+ T-cell counts.

The J gene is TRBJ2-3, the V gene TRBV2; 8 nucleotides agree with TRBD1. The sequenced sample was PBMCs, obtained after 36 months of ibrutinib treatment. This sequence was found in a human donor with chronic lymphocytic leukemia. The CDR3 coding sequence is TGTGCCAGCACCCAGGACAGGGCCTACACAGATACGCAGTATTTT. It is translated as CASTQDRAYTDTQYF.